This T cell receptor (beta chain) emerged from a study of Ad26.COV2.S vaccination and SARS-CoV-2 variants. Turning to the study itself: A participant enrolled in the COV1001 Ad26.COV2.S trial arm provided the sample. Donor got 5x10^10 or 1x10^11 viral particles of Ad26.COV2.S.

Regarding the study as a whole: It was vaccine recipients, not placebo recipients, who had the higher spike-specific TCR breadth. TCR breadth and depth estimates may have understated total T cell responses.

Measured with immunoSEQ multiplex PCR; TCRdb has only the in-frame clones, and not every one. Among about 250,000 clones listed, approximately 88% were seen once. Documented treatment: approximately 18 received Ad26.COV2.S at low or high dose, single or two shots; about 5 received placebo; per-sample allocation not given. All samples were drawn on day 63, counting from the first vaccine or placebo injection. V lost 0 bases and J lost 5; bases outside the gene matches: 1. CDR3 length: 14 amino acids. In germline, CDR1 is MRHNA, CDR2 SNTAGT. A word on this clone: Its antigen is currently unknown.

This receptor was identified in a person aged 18-65 years who received the Ad26.COV2.S COVID-19 vaccine or a placebo. The sample consisted of peripheral blood, taken in a trial of Ad26.COV2.S vaccine versus placebo. This chain links TRBV6-4 with TRBJ2-3; 8 bases agree with TRBD2. CDR3 sequence (DNA): TGTGCCAGCAGTGACTCTCGGGGGGGAGATACGCAGTATTTT. Its protein is CASSDSRGGDTQYF.